This T cell receptor beta chain is from a study of blood T cells in healthy people across ages. The wider study: Template switching caught about one barcoded beta molecule for each two T cells.

With a J-beta primer mix and a sample-barcoded 5' primer, a second PCR ran about 7 to 12 cycles. TCRdb independently ran MiXCR on the 5' RACE reads; one entry per CDR3 protein. This sample has hundreds of thousands of distinct CDR3 sequences, with roughly 64% found just once. The sample holds many counts of this clonotype. Its cognate antigen is unknown. Study-wide points: With unsorted PBMCs, a conclusive comparison of naive versus antigen-experienced cells was not possible. Estimated diversity across one million T cells was deemed an underestimate.

The sequence came from a young man in good health. What was sequenced was blood.

The DNA of the CDR3 is TGTGCCAGCAGCTCAGGAGGAAACTATGGCTACACCTTC. This sequence encodes CASSSGGNYGYTF. The chain uses TRBV7-2 and TRBJ1-2; D unresolved. Germline V gene data show CDR1 as SGHTA and CDR2 as FQGNSA. This CDR3 is built from 13 residues. The V gene lost 4 bases and the J gene lost 2 bases, with 8 bases spanning the gap.